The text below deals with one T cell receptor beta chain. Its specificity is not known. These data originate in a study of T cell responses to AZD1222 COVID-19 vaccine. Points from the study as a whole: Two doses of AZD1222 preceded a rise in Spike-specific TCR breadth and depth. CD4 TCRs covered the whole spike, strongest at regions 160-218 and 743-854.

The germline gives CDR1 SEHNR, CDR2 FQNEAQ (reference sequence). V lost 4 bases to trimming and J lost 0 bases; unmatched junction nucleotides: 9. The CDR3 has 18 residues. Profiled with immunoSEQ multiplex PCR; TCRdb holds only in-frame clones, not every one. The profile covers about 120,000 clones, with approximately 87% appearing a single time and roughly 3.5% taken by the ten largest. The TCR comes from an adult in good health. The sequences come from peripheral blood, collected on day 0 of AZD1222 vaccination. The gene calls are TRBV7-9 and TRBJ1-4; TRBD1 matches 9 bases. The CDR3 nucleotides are TGTGCCAGCAGCTCGACAGGGGGTTCGCAATCAACTAATGAAAAACTGTTTTTT. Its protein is CASSSTGGSQSTNEKLFF.